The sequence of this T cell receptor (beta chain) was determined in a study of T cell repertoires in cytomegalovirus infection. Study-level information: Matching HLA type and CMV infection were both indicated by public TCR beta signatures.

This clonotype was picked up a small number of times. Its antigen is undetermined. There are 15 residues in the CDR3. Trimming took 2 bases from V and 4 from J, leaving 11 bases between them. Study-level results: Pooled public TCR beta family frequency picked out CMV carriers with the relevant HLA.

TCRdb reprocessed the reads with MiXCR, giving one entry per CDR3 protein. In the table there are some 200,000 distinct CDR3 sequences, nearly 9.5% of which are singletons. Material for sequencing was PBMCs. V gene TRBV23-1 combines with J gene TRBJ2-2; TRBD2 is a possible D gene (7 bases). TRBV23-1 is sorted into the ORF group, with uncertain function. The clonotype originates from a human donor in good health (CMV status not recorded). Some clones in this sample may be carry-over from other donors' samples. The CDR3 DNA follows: TGCGCCAGCAGTCAAGAAAGGGGGGGCACCGGGGAGCTGTTTTTT. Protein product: CASSQERGGTGELFF.